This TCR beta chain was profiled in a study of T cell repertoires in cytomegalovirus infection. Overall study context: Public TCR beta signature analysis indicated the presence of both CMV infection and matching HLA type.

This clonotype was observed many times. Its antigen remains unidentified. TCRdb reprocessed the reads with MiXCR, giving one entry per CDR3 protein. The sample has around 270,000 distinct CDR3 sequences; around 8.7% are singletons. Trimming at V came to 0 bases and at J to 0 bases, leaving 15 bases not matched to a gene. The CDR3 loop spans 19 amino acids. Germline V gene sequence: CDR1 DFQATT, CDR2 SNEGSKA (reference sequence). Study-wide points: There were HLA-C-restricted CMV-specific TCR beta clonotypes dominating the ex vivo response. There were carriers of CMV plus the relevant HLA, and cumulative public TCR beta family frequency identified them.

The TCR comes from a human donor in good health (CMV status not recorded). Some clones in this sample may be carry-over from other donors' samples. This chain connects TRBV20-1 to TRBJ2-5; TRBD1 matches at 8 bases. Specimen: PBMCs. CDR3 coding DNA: TGCAGTGCTAGAGATCCGGCAGGACAGGGCGGAGGGTACCAAGAGACCCAGTACTTC. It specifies CSARDPAGQGGGYQETQYF.